The 8 T cell receptor beta chains presented below share a single source sample, sequenced in a study of identical twins. TCRdb used MiXCR to reprocess the 5' RACE reads, holding one entry per CDR3 protein. The top ten clones hold approximately 0.89% of a sample with about 700,000 distinct CDR3 sequences, 8.5% to 9.5% of them seen once. Another study also made use of these data, one on yellow fever vaccine responses in identical twins.

Material: PBMCs. The receptors were gathered from a woman aged 18-29 years in good health.

This clonotype was seen more than once but under ten times. This chain joins TRBV15 and TRBJ2-5; D is ambiguous. Germline V CDR1 and CDR2: LNHNV, YYDKDF (reference sequence). Deletions cut 0 bases from V and 5 bases from J, with 7 bases between. The CDR3 spans 13 residues. The CDR3 nucleotides are TGTGCCACCAGCAGAGAACCTCTGGAGACCCAGTACTTC. Its translation: CATSREPLETQYF.

V gene TRBV7-9 combines with J gene TRBJ2-3; 8 bases are shared with TRBD2. V lost 3 bases, J lost 5 bases, and 10 bases stayed unmatched. The CDR3 sequence is 16 residues long. CDR1 SEHNR and CDR2 FQNEAQ come from the germline V gene (reference sequence). The CDR3 spells CASSFLREGQEDTQYF. CDR3 in DNA: TGTGCCAGCAGCTTTCTTCGGGAGGGCCAGGAAGATACGCAGTATTTT.

The V gene is TRBV29-1, the J gene TRBJ2-4, with D maybe TRBD1 (6 bases). CDR1 is SQVTM, CDR2 ANQGSEA, per germline. The CDR3 sequence is 13 residues long. The V gene lost 6 bases and the J gene lost 9 bases, with 18 bases spanning the gap. The CDR3 bases are TGCAGCGTAGACCAACGGACAGAGGGCATTCAGTACTTC. Translation gives CSVDQRTEGIQYF. Supplemented by reference TRBV29-1 and TRBJ2-4, the full variable domain reads SAVISQKPSRDICQRGTSLTIQCQVDSQVTMMFWYRQQPGQSLTLIATANQGSEATYESGFVIDKFPISRPNLTFSTLTVSNMSPEDSSIYLCSVDQRTEGIQYFGAGTRLSVL.

This clonotype has just a few counts. The V call is TRBV20-1, the J call TRBJ2-2; D not certain. Trimming took 1 base from V and 3 from J, leaving 12 bases between them. Germline V gene data show CDR1 as DFQATT and CDR2 as SNEGSKA (reference sequence). The CDR3 has 15 amino acids. The CDR3 sequence: CSARGVEGYTGELFF. CDR3 coding DNA: TGCAGTGCTAGAGGCGTTGAAGGGTACACCGGGGAGCTGTTTTTT.

Ten or more counts support this clonotype. The chain recombines TRBV28 with TRBJ2-6, with 7 bases that match TRBD1. The CDR3 spans 16 residues. The germline V gene has CDR1 MDHEN and CDR2 SYDVKM. J gave up 2 bases and V 8 bases, and 9 bases lay outside the gene matches. The CDR3 nucleotides are TGTGCCAGCGGGGGACAGCTAGTAACTGGGGCCAACGTCCTGACTTTC. As protein: CASGGQLVTGANVLTF.

V is TRBV2 and J is TRBJ1-5; D is unclear. Trimming removed 7 bases from V and 7 bases from J, with 17 bases in between. The germline CDR1 and CDR2 sequences are SNHLY and FYNNEI. The CDR3 sequence is 14 residues long. CDR3 bases: TGTGCCAGCACCGAGGTGGGAGGTGGGCAGCCCCAGCATTTT. Its protein product is CASTEVGGGQPQHF.

This clonotype has only a few counts. The chain recombines TRBV9 with TRBJ2-1; 9 bases are shared with TRBD2. Trimming took 0 bases from V and 7 from J; bases not matched to a gene: 5. This CDR3 region has 15 residues. Per germline, CDR1 SGDLS and CDR2 YYNGEE. DNA of the CDR3: TGTGCCAGCAGCGTAGGCGGGGGGGCCGGTAATGAGCAGTTCTTC. Amino acids: CASSVGGGAGNEQFF.

This sequence joins TRBV7-2 and TRBJ1-1; D remains unclear. Deletions cut 5 bases from V and 0 bases from J, with 10 bases between. This CDR3 is 14 amino acids long. The germline V gene encodes CDR1 SGHTA and CDR2 FQGNSA. The DNA for the CDR3 is TGTGCCAGCAGCCTGACACGTATGAACACTGAAGCTTTCTTT. Its protein is CASSLTRMNTEAFF.